Listed here are 5 T cell receptor beta chains from one sample, sequenced in a study of beta chain features in type 1 diabetes. TCRB transcripts that were expressed got sequenced, as all of the isolated RNA had been reverse transcribed. Generated by immunoSEQ multiplex PCR, the TCRdb table keeps only in-frame clones and is missing some. The sample has about 150,000 clones, approximately 10% seen once; the top ten hold roughly 2%. The sequenced material came from central memory CD4+ T cells from blood. Receptors were obtained from a young man in good health.

This clone was seen a few times. A far larger clone is one base from this, pointing to a likely read error. The sample has other DNA sequences that encode this CDR3 too. The V gene is TRBV5-4, the J gene TRBJ2-3, with D unresolved. Deletions cut 4 bases from V and 0 bases from J, with 3 bases between. The germline CDR1 and CDR2 sequences are SGHNT and YYREEE (reference sequence). CDR3 length: 12 amino acids. DNA of the CDR3: TGTGCCAGCAGCCTTAGCACAGATACGCAGTATTTT. Encoded protein: CASSLSTDTQYF.

This clone occurred a few times. This rearrangement joins TRBV11-1 to TRBJ1-1; 7 nucleotides agree with TRBD1. Germline V gives CDR1 SGHAT, CDR2 FQDESV (reference sequence). The V and J ends lost 5 bases and 4 bases, in that order; junction bases with no gene match: 4. This CDR3 is 13 amino acids long. Here the CDR3 reads CASSPTGATEAFF. In DNA form, the CDR3 reads TGTGCCAGCAGCCCTACAGGGGCCACTGAAGCTTTCTTT.

Only a few counts were recorded for this clone. The rearrangement links TRBV6-1 to TRBJ2-5; TRBD1 agrees at 9 bases. Germline CDR1 MNHNS, CDR2 SASEGT. Trimming removed 5 bases from V and 11 bases from J; junction bases left unmatched: 15. This CDR3 contains 15 residues. For the CDR3, the DNA is TGTGCCAGCAGTACACCGGGACAGGGTGGTTGGGAGCAGTACTTC. It translates to CASSTPGQGGWEQYF.

This clone was counted between two and nine times. The rearrangement links TRBV10-3 to TRBJ1-5; D call uncertain. Trimming shortened V by 6 bases and J by 1 base, and 10 bases separated the two germline ends. Germline V gene lookup returns CDR1 ENHRY and CDR2 SYGVKD. The CDR3 spans 14 residues. The CDR3: CAIRAEGSNQPQHF. The CDR3 DNA follows: TGTGCCATCAGGGCAGAAGGGAGCAATCAGCCCCAGCATTTT.

The chain employs TRBV29-1 and TRBJ2-7; 9 nucleotides align to TRBD1. The CDR3 is 15 residues long. The V and J ends lost 3 bases and 6 bases, in that order; junction bases with no gene match: 12. Germline V gene sequence: CDR1 SQVTM, CDR2 ANQGSEA. The CDR3 loop reads CSVDISGQGLLEQYF. In nucleotides, the CDR3 is TGCAGCGTTGATATTTCGGGACAGGGTTTGCTCGAGCAGTACTTC.